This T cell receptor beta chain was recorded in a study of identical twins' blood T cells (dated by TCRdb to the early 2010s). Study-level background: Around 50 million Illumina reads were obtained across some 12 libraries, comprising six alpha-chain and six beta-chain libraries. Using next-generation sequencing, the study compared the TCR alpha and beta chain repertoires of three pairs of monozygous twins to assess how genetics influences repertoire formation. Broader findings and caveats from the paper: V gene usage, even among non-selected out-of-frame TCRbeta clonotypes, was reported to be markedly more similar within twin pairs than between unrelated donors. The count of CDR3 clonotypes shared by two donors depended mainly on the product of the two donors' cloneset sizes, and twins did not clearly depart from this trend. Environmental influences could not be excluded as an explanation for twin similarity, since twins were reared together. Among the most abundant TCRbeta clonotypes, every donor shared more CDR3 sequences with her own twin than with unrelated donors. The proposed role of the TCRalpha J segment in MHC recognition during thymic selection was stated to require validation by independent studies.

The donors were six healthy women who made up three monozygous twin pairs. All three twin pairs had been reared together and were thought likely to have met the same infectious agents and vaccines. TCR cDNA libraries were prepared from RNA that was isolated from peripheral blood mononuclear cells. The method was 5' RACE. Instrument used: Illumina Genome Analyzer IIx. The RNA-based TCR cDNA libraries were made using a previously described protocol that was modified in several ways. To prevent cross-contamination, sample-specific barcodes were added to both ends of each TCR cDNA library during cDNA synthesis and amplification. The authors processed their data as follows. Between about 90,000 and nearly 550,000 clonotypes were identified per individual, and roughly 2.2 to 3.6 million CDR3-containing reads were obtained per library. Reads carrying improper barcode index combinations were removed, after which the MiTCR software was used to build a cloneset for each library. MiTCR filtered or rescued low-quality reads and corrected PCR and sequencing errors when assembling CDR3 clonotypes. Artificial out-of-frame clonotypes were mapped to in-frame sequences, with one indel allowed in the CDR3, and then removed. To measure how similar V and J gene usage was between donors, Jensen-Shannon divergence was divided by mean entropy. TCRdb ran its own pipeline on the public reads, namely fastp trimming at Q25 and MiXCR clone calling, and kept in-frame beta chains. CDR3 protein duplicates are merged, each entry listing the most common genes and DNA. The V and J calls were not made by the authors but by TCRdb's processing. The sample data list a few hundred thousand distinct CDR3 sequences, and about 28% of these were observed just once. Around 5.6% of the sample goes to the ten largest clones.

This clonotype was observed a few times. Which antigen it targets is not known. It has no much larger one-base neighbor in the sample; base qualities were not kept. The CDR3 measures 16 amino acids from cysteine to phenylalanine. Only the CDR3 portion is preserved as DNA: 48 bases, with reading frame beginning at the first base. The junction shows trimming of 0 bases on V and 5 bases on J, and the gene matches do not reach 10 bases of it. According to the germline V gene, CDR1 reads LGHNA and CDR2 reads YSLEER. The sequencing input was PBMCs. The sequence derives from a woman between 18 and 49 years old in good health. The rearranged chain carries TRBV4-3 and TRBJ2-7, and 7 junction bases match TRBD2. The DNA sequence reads TGCGCCAGCAGCCAAGAAATCGGACTAGAAGCTCACGAGCAGTACTTC. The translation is CASSQEIGLEAHEQYF.